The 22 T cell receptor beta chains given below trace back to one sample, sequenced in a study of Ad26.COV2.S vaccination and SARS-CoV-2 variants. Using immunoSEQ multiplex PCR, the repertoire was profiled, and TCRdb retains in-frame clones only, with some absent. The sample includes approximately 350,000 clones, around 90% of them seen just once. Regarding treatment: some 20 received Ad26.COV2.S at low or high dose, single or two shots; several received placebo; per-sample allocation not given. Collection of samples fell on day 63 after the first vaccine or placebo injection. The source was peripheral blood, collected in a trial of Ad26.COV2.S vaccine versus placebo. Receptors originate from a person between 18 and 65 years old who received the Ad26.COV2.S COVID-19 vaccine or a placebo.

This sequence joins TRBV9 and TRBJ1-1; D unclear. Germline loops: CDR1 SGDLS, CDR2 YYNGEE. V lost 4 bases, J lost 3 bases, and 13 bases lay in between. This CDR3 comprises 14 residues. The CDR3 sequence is CASSPEGRDTEAFF. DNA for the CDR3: TGTGCCAGCAGCCCAGAGGGCCGGGACACTGAAGCTTTCTTT.

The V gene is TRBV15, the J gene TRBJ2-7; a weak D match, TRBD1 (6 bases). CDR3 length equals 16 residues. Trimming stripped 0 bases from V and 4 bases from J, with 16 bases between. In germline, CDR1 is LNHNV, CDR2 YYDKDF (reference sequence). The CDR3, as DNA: TGTGCCACCAGCAGAGATCTGGACAGCCCCTGGTACGAGCAGTACTTC. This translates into CATSRDLDSPWYEQYF.

CDR3 nucleotide sequence: TGTGCCAGCACCTTAGGGTACAGGGGGAATTCACCCCTCCACTTT. Its translation: CASTLGYRGNSPLHF. The chain links TRBV27 to TRBJ1-6, with 8 bases identical to TRBD1. CDR1 is MNHEY, CDR2 SMNVEV, per germline (reference sequence). The CDR3 consists of 15 residues. V lost 7 bases and J lost 7; bases outside the gene matches: 9.

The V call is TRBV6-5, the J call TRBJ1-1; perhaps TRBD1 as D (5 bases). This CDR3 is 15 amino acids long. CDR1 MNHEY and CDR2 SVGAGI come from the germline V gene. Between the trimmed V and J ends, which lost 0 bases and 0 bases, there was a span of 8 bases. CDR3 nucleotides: TGTGCCAGCAGTTACTCGGGGGATTTGAACACTGAAGCTTTCTTT. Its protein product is CASSYSGDLNTEAFF.

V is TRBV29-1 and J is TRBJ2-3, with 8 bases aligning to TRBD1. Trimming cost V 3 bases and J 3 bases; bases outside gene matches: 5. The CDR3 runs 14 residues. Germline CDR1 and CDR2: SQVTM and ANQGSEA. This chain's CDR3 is CSVEVRGLTDTQYF. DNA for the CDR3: TGCAGCGTTGAGGTCAGGGGGCTTACAGATACGCAGTATTTT.

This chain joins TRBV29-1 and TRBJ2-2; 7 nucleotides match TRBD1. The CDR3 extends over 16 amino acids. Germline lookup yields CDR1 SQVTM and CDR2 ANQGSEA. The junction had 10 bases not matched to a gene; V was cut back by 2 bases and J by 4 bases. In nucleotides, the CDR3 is TGCAGCGTTGAATTTCCTGACAGGGCCGGCACCGGGGAGCTGTTTTTT. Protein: CSVEFPDRAGTGELFF.

CDR3 in DNA: TGTGCCAGCAATTCGGCGGAAACTGAAGCTTTCTTT. This gives the protein CASNSAETEAFF. This rearrangement joins TRBV5-4 to TRBJ1-1; no clear D gene. The germline V gene encodes CDR1 SGHNT and CDR2 YYREEE (reference sequence). Trimming pared 6 bases from V and 5 bases from J, leaving 11 bases between. The CDR3 covers 12 residues.

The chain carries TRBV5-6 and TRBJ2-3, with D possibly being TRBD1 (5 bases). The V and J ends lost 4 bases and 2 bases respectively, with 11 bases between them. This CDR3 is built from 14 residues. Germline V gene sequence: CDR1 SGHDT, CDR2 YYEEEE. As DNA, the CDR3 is TGTGCCAGCAGCAGGGGCCTTTTCACAGATACGCAGTATTTT. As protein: CASSRGLFTDTQYF.

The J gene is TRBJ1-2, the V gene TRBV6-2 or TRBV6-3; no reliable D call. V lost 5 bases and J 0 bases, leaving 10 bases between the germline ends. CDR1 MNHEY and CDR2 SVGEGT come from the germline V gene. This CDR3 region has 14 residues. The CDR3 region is CASSPWETNYGYTF. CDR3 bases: TGTGCCAGCAGTCCGTGGGAGACTAACTATGGCTACACCTTC.

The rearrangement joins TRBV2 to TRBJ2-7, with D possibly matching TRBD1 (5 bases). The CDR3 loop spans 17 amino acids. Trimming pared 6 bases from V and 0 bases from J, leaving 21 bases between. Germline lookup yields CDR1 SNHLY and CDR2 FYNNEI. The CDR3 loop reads CASRKTYLGQGSYEQYF. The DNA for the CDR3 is TGTGCCAGCAGAAAGACGTACCTAGGACAAGGCTCCTACGAGCAGTACTTC.

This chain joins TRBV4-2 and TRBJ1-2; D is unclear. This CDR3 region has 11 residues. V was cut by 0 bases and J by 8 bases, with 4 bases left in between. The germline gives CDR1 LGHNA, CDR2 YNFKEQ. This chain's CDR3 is CASSQEGGYTF. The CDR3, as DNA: TGTGCCAGCAGCCAAGAAGGAGGCTACACCTTC.

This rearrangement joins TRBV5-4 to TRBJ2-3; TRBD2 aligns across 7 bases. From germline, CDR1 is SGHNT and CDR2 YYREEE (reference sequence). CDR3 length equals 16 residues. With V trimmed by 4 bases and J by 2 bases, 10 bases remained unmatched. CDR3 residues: CASSRASGAITDTQYF. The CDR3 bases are TGTGCCAGCAGCCGTGCCAGCGGGGCTATCACAGATACGCAGTATTTT. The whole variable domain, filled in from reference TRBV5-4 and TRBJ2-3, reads ETGVTQSPTHLIKTRGQQVTLRCSSQSGHNTVSWYQQALGQGPQFIFQYYREEENGRGNFPPRFSGLQFPNYSSELNVNALELDDSALYLCASSRASGAITDTQYFGPGTRLTVL.

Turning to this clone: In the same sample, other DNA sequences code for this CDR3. The CDR3 bases are TGTGCCAGCAGCGTAGGGGGCGGGGGAACAGATACGCAGTATTTT. Encoded protein: CASSVGGGGTDTQYF. V and J are TRBV9 and TRBJ2-3; 7 bases align to TRBD2. Germline CDR1 reads SGDLS; CDR2 reads YYNGEE. This CDR3 has 15 amino acids. V trimming: 0 bases; J trimming: 3 bases; junction bases outside the gene matches: 4.

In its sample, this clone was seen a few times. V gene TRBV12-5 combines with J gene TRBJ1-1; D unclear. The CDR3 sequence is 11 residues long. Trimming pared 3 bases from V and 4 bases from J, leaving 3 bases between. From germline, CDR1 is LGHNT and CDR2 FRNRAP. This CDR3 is CASGLTTEAFF. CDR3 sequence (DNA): TGTGCTAGTGGTTTAACCACTGAAGCTTTCTTT. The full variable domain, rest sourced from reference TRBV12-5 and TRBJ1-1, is DARVTQTPRHKVTEMGQEVTMRCQPILGHNTVFWYRQTMMQGLELLAYFRNRAPLDDSGMPKDRFSAEMPDATLATLKIQPSEPRDSAVYFCASGLTTEAFFGQGTRLTVV.

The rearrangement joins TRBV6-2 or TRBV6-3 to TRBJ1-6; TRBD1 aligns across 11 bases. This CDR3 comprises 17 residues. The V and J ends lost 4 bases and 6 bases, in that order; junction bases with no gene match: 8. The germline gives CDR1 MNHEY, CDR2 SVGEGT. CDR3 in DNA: TGTGCCAGCAGTTCAACCTGGACAGGGGGCTTTAATTCACCCCTCCACTTT. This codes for CASSSTWTGGFNSPLHF.

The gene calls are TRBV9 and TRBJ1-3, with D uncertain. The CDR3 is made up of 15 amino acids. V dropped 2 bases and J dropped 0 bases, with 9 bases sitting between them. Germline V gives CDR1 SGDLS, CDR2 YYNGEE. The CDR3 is CASSVASVSGNTIYF. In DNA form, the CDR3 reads TGTGCCAGCAGCGTCGCATCCGTCTCTGGAAACACCATATATTTT.

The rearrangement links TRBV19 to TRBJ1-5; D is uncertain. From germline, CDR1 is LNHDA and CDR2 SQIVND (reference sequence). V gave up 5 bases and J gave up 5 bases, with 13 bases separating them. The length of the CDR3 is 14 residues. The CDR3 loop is CASSSDWVDQPQHF. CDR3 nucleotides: TGTGCCAGTAGTTCCGATTGGGTAGATCAGCCCCAGCATTTT. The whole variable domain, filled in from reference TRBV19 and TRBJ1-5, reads DGGITQSPKYLFRKEGQNVTLSCEQNLNHDAMYWYRQDPGQGLRLIYYSQIVNDFQKGDIAEGYSVSREKKESFPLTVTSAQKNPTAFYLCASSSDWVDQPQHFGDGTRLSIL.

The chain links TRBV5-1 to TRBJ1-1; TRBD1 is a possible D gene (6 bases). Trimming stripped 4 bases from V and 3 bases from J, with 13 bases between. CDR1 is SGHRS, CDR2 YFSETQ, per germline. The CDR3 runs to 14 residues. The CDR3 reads CASSRGTLDTEAFF. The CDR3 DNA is TGCGCCAGCAGCAGGGGGACCCTCGACACTGAAGCTTTCTTT.

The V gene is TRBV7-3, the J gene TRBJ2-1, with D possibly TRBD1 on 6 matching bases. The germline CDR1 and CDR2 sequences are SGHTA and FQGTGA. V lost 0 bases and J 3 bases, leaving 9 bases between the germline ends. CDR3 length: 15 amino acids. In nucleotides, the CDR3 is TGTGCCAGCAGCTTAACAACAGGGTACTACAATGAGCAGTTCTTC. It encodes CASSLTTGYYNEQFF.

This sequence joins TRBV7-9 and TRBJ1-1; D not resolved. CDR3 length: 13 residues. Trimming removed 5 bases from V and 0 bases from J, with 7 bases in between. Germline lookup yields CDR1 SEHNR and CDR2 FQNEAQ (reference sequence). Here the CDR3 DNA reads TGTGCCAGCAGCGCCAAGATGAACACTGAAGCTTTCTTT. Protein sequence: CASSAKMNTEAFF.

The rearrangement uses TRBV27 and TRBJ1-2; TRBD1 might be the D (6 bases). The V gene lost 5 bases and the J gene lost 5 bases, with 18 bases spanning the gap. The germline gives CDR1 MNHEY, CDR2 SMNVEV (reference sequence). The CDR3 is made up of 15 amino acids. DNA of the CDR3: TGTGCCAGCAGTCCCTCGGGACACTTAGGGTATGGCTACACCTTC. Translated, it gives CASSPSGHLGYGYTF.

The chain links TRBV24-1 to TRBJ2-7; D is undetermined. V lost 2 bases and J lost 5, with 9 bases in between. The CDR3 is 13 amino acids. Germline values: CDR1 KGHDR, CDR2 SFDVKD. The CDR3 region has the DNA TGTGCCACCAGTGATTCAGTGGGTCACGAGCAGTACTTC. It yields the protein CATSDSVGHEQYF.